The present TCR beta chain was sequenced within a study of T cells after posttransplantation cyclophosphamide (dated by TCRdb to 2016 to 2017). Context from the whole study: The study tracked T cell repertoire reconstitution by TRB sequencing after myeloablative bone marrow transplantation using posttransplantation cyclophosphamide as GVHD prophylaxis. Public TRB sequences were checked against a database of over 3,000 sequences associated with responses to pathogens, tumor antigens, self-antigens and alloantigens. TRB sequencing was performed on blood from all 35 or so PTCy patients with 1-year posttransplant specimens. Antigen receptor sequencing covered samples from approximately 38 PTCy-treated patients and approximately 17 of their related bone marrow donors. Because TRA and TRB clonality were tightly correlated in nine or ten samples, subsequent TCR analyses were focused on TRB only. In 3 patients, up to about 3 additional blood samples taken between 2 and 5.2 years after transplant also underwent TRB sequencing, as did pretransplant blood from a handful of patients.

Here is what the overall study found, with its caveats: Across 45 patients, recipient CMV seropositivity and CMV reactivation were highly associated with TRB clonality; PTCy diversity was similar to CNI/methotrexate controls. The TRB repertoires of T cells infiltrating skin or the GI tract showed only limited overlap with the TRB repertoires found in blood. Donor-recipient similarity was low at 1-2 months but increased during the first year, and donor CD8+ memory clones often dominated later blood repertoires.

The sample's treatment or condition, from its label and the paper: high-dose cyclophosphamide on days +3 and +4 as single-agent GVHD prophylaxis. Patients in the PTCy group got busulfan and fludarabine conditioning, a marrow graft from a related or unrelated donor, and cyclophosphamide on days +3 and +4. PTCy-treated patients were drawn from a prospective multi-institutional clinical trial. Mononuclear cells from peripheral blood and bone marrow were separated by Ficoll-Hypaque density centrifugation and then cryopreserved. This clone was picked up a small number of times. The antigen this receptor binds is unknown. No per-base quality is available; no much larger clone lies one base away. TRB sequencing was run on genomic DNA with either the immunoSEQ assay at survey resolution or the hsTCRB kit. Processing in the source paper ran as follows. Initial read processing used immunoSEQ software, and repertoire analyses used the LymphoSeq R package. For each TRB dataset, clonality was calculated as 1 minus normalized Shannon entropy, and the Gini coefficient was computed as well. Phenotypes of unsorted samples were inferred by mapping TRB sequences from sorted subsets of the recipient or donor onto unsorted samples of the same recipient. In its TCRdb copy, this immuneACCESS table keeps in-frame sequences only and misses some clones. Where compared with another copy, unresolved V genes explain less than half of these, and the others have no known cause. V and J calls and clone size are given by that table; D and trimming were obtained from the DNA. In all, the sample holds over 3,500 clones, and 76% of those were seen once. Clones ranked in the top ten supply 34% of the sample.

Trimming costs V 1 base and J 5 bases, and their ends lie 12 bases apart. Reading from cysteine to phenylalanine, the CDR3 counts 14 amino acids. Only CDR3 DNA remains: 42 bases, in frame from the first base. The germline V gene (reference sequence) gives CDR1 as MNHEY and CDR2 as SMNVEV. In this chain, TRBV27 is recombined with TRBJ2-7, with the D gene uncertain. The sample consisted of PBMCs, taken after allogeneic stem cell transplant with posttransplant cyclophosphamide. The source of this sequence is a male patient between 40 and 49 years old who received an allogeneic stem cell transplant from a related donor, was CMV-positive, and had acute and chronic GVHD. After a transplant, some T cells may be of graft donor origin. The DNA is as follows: TGTGCCAGCAGTTTATGGCAGGCTGGCGACGAGCAGTACTTC. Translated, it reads CASSLWQAGDEQYF.